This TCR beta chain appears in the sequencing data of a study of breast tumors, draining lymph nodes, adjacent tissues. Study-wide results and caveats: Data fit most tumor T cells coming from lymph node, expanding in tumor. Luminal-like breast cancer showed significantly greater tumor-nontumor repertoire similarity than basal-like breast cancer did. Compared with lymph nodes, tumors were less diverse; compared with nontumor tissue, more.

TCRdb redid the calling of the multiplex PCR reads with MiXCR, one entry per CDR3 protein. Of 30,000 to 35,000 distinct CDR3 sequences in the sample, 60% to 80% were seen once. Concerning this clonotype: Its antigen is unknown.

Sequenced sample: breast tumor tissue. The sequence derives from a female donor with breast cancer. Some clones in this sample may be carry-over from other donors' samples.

The DNA for the CDR3 is TGTGCCATCAGTAGCGGGGCCTACAATGAGCAGTTCTTC. Its protein product is CAISSGAYNEQFF. V usage is TRBV10-3 and J usage is TRBJ2-1; 7 positions match TRBD2. CDR3 length equals 13 residues. V dropped 5 bases and J dropped 2; count of bases not matched to a gene: 0. Germline assignment: CDR1 ENHRY and CDR2 SYGVKD.